This entry lists 27 T cell receptor beta chains sequenced from one sample in a study of OX40 agonist ivuxolimab in advanced cancers. The method was immunoSEQ multiplex PCR; TCRdb's version includes in-frame clones alone and lacks a portion of them. The profile shows tens of thousands of clones, about 90% of them singletons. Source: CD4+ or CD8+ T cells sorted from blood, taken in a trial of the OX40 agonist ivuxolimab. All receptors come from an adult with an advanced solid tumor such as melanoma, head and neck, liver or kidney cancer.

Note on this clone: The same CDR3 is also encoded by other DNA sequences in this sample. V usage is TRBV5-1 and J usage is TRBJ2-3; D is perhaps TRBD2 (6 bases). The V gene lost 0 bases and the J gene lost 3 bases, with 8 bases spanning the gap. The CDR3 has 14 residues. Germline values: CDR1 SGHRS, CDR2 YFSETQ. CDR3 loop: CASSLGGRTDTQYF. The CDR3, as DNA: TGCGCCAGCAGCTTGGGAGGGAGGACAGATACGCAGTATTTT. Full variable domain (outside the CDR3, taken from reference TRBV5-1 and TRBJ2-3): KAGVTQTPRYLIKTRGQQVTLSCSPISGHRSVSWYQQTPGQGLQFLFEYFSETQRNKGNFPGRFSGRQFSNSRSEMNVSTLELGDSALYLCASSLGGRTDTQYFGPGTRLTVL.

This chain joins TRBV2 and TRBJ1-3, with TRBD1 as a possible D gene (5 bases). V was trimmed by 8 bases and J by 0 bases, leaving 14 bases between them. CDR1 SNHLY and CDR2 FYNNEI come from the germline V gene. This CDR3 is built from 15 residues. CDR3 sequence: CASRRDVHSGNTIYF. The DNA for the CDR3 is TGTGCCAGCCGCCGGGACGTCCACTCTGGAAACACCATATATTTT.

CDR3 sequence reads: CAWSWTSGTNTGELFF. The CDR3 bases are TGTGCCTGGTCCTGGACTAGCGGGACGAACACCGGGGAGCTGTTTTTT. The chain employs TRBV30 and TRBJ2-2; 12 bases are a match to TRBD2. Germline lookup yields CDR1 GTSNPN and CDR2 SVGIG (reference sequence). The CDR3 spans 16 residues. The J segment lost 0 bases and the V segment lost 5 bases, leaving 4 bases of the junction unmatched.

This clone appeared a single time. This rearrangement joins TRBV5-4 to TRBJ2-7; 12 bases are a match to TRBD2. CDR1 is SGHNT, CDR2 YYREEE, per germline (reference sequence). With V trimmed by 5 bases and J by 6 bases, 6 bases remained unmatched. This CDR3 region has 14 residues. The CDR3 DNA reads TGTGCCAGCAGTTTGCTAGCGGGAGGGGGCGAGCAGTACTTC. Translated: CASSLLAGGGEQYF. The variable domain in full, with the rest retrieved from reference TRBV5-4 and TRBJ2-7, is ETGVTQSPTHLIKTRGQQVTLRCSSQSGHNTVSWYQQALGQGPQFIFQYYREEENGRGNFPPRFSGLQFPNYSSELNVNALELDDSALYLCASSLLAGGGEQYFGPGTRLTVT.

This chain connects TRBV28 to TRBJ1-4, with D perhaps TRBD1 (5 bases). Germline V lookup: CDR1 MDHEN, CDR2 SYDVKM. This CDR3 spans 14 amino acids. V was pared by 3 bases and J by 4 bases, with 9 bases between. CDR3 in DNA: TGTGCCAGCAGTTTGGGAGGGGTTAATGAAAAACTGTTTTTT. This sequence encodes CASSLGGVNEKLFF.

Only one count was recorded for this clone. This chain uses TRBV27 with TRBJ2-3; 8 bases map to TRBD1. The CDR3 extends over 14 amino acids. The trim removed 6 bases at V and 4 bases at J, leaving 6 bases unmatched. Per the germline V gene, CDR1 is MNHEY and CDR2 is SMNVEV (reference sequence). CDR3 amino acids: CASRPKQGADTQYF. The DNA for the CDR3 is TGTGCCAGCAGGCCGAAACAGGGGGCAGATACGCAGTATTTT.

This clone was seen only once. The chain carries TRBV2 and TRBJ2-3, with D perhaps given as TRBD1 or TRBD2 (5 bases each). Trimming took off 4 bases at V and 1 base at J, with 9 bases between the two ends. The germline CDR1 and CDR2 sequences are SNHLY and FYNNEI. The CDR3 covers 14 residues. The CDR3 sequence is CASSGDGRTDTQYF. The CDR3 DNA reads TGTGCCAGCAGTGGGGACGGTCGCACAGATACGCAGTATTTT. The full variable domain, its missing parts supplied by reference TRBV2 and TRBJ2-3, is EPEVTQTPSHQVTQMGQEVILRCVPISNHLYFYWYRQILGQKVEFLVSFYNNEISEKSEIFDDQFSVERPDGSNFTLKIRSTKLEDSAMYFCASSGDGRTDTQYFGPGTRLTVL.

The chain employs TRBV5-1 and TRBJ2-7; the D gene is possibly TRBD2 (5 bases). V was shortened by 4 bases and J by 3 bases, with 11 bases between the two germline ends. The V gene's germline CDR1 is SGHRS and CDR2 YFSETQ. This CDR3 has 13 residues. The DNA of the CDR3 is TGCGCCAGCAGCATTACACGGGGCTACGAGCAGTACTTC. It codes for CASSITRGYEQYF.

This clone is a singleton in its sample. V usage is TRBV5-1 and J usage is TRBJ2-5; 7 nucleotides agree with TRBD2. The CDR3 consists of 15 residues. J gave up 5 bases and V 1 base, and 8 bases lay outside the gene matches. Germline CDR1 SGHRS, CDR2 YFSETQ. The CDR3 here is CASSLPSGVRETQYF. CDR3 coding DNA: TGCGCCAGCAGCTTGCCCAGCGGGGTCCGGGAGACCCAGTACTTC.

V and J are TRBV7-2 and TRBJ2-5; D is unclear. CDR3 size: 14 residues. Germline V CDR1 and CDR2: SGHTA, FQGNSA. The V and J ends lost 5 bases and 1 base respectively, with 11 bases between them. CDR3 residues: CASSPTAVQETQYF. In DNA form, the CDR3 reads TGTGCCAGCAGCCCAACAGCCGTCCAAGAGACCCAGTACTTC.

This rearrangement joins TRBV5-1 to TRBJ2-3; D is unclear. The CDR3 contains 13 residues. The V and J ends lost 4 bases and 5 bases respectively, with 11 bases between them. Germline V CDR1 and CDR2: SGHRS, YFSETQ. CDR3 nucleotides: TGCGCCAGCAGCAGCGCTACAGAAGATACGCAGTATTTT. Its translation is CASSSATEDTQYF.

V usage is TRBV6-4 and J usage is TRBJ1-5; 8 nucleotides match TRBD1. Trimming removed 7 bases from V and 0 bases from J; junction bases left unmatched: 14. The CDR3 covers 18 residues. The germline gives CDR1 MRHNA, CDR2 SNTAGT. The CDR3 DNA follows: TGTGCCAGCACCTCTCCGGGACAGGCAGGAGATAGCAATCAGCCCCAGCATTTT. Encoded protein: CASTSPGQAGDSNQPQHF.

This clone appeared a single time. The rearrangement links TRBV25-1 to TRBJ2-7; 7 bases are shared with TRBD2. With 1 base clipped from V and 3 bases from J, the junction kept 6 bases outside the gene matches. The germline V gene encodes CDR1 MGHDK and CDR2 SYGVNS. The CDR3 runs to 15 residues. The CDR3 DNA reads as TGTGCCAGCAGTGAATTCTGGACTAGTCGCTACGAGCAGTACTTC. Translating it yields CASSEFWTSRYEQYF.

This chain links TRBV6-1 with TRBJ1-1, with TRBD1 matching over 7 bases. Germline V lookup: CDR1 MNHNS, CDR2 SASEGT. The CDR3 spans 14 residues. The V and J ends lost 6 bases and 1 base, in that order; junction bases with no gene match: 5. CDR3 coding DNA: TGTGCCAGCAGATCGGGACAGCAGAACACTGAAGCTTTCTTT. Amino acid sequence: CASRSGQQNTEAFF.

The chain couples TRBV28 to TRBJ1-2, with a tentative D call TRBD1 (5 bases). CDR1 and CDR2 (germline): MDHEN, SYDVKM. V was pared by 5 bases and J by 5 bases, with 9 bases between. CDR3 length: 12 residues. This CDR3 reads CASSGTRYGYTF. In nucleotides, the CDR3 is TGTGCCAGCAGTGGGACTCGTTATGGCTACACCTTC.

V gene TRBV4-1 combines with J gene TRBJ1-1; no firm D call. This CDR3 has 16 residues. V was pared by 4 bases and J by 2 bases, with 17 bases between. Germline CDR1 and CDR2: MGHRA and YSYEKL. This CDR3 is CASSRTWQEHNTEAFF. The CDR3 DNA is TGCGCCAGCAGCCGAACTTGGCAGGAGCATAACACTGAAGCTTTCTTT.

For the CDR3, the DNA is TGTGCCAGCAGCCCGAGCGGGGGGCCCTACGAGCAGTACTTC. Protein: CASSPSGGPYEQYF. The J gene is TRBJ2-7, the V gene TRBV7-3; TRBD2 matches 9 bases. Trimming removed 5 bases from V and 2 bases from J; junction bases left unmatched: 4. The CDR3 runs to 14 residues. CDR1 SGHTA and CDR2 FQGTGA come from the germline V gene.

The chain carries TRBV19 and TRBJ2-3; 8 bases fit TRBD2. The CDR3 runs to 13 residues. With 3 bases clipped from V and 8 bases from J, the junction kept 4 bases outside the gene matches. Germline lookup yields CDR1 LNHDA and CDR2 SQIVND (reference sequence). CDR3 residues: CASSIGGAGTQYF. In DNA form, the CDR3 reads TGTGCCAGTAGTATCGGGGGGGCCGGTACGCAGTATTTT.

In DNA form, the CDR3 reads TGTGCCAGCAGCCCACAGGGGAACGGGGAGCTGTTTTTT. Protein product: CASSPQGNGELFF. This chain uses TRBV11-1 with TRBJ2-2; 7 bases are a match to TRBD1. Germline loops: CDR1 SGHAT, CDR2 FQDESV (reference sequence). Trimming at V came to 5 bases and at J to 7 bases, leaving 4 bases not matched to a gene. The CDR3 extends over 13 amino acids.

J is TRBJ2-1 and V is TRBV11-3; TRBD2 matches 7 bases. The V gene's germline CDR1 is SGHNT and CDR2 YENEEA. The CDR3 sequence is 14 residues long. V shed 5 bases and J 8 bases; nucleotides not matched to a gene: 9. CDR3 sequence (DNA): TGTGCCAGCAGCCCCGGGACCCGGGAGGATGAGCAGTTCTTC. Protein: CASSPGTREDEQFF.

In the case of this clone: In the same sample, other DNA sequences code for this CDR3. The chain combines TRBV5-1 with TRBJ2-1; the D is unclear. CDR1 SGHRS and CDR2 YFSETQ come from the germline V gene. This CDR3 region has 14 residues. Trimming pared 0 bases from V and 3 bases from J, leaving 7 bases between. The CDR3 loop is CASSLGQYYNEQFF. The CDR3 nucleotides are TGCGCCAGCAGCTTGGGCCAGTACTACAATGAGCAGTTCTTC. Complete variable domain (other parts from reference TRBV5-1 and TRBJ2-1): KAGVTQTPRYLIKTRGQQVTLSCSPISGHRSVSWYQQTPGQGLQFLFEYFSETQRNKGNFPGRFSGRQFSNSRSEMNVSTLELGDSALYLCASSLGQYYNEQFFGPGTRLTVL.

The V call is TRBV27, the J call TRBJ1-1; D possibly corresponds to TRBD1 (5 bases). The V and J ends lost 2 bases and 10 bases respectively, with 14 bases between them. The CDR3 has 13 residues. Germline V CDR1 and CDR2: MNHEY, SMNVEV (reference sequence). The CDR3, as DNA: TGTGCCAGCAGTTTAGAATCAGGGTATCGAGCTTTCTTT. Encoded protein: CASSLESGYRAFF.

The V gene is TRBV7-9, the J gene TRBJ1-6; D is possibly TRBD1 (5 bases). Trimming shortened V by 3 bases and J by 7 bases, and 13 bases separated the two germline ends. From germline, CDR1 is SEHNR and CDR2 FQNEAQ (reference sequence). The CDR3 loop spans 15 amino acids. CDR3 DNA: TGTGCCAGCAGCTTGCGGGACCGGACAAATTCACCCCTCCACTTT. Translation gives CASSLRDRTNSPLHF.

The V call is TRBV7-2, the J call TRBJ2-7; no firm D call. This CDR3 has 14 amino acids. Germline V CDR1 and CDR2: SGHTA, FQGNSA. V lost 1 base and J lost 0, with 7 bases in between. DNA of the CDR3: TGTGCCAGCAGCTTAGTGCAGGACTCCTACGAGCAGTACTTC. Translating gives CASSLVQDSYEQYF.

This clone was counted only a few times. V gene TRBV11-1 combines with J gene TRBJ2-7, with a tentative D call TRBD1 (6 bases). Trimming stripped 5 bases from V and 7 bases from J, with 12 bases between. CDR1 SGHAT and CDR2 FQDESV come from the germline V gene (reference sequence). CDR3 length: 12 residues. CDR3 sequence reads: CASSHGGQEQYF. CDR3 coding DNA: TGTGCCAGCAGCCACGGTGGACAGGAGCAGTACTTC. Filled out from reference TRBV11-1 and TRBJ2-7, the complete variable domain reads EAEVAQSPRYKITEKSQAVAFWCDPISGHATLYWYRQILGQGPELLVQFQDESVVDDSQLPKDRFSAERLKGVDSTLKIQPAELGDSAMYLCASSHGGQEQYFGPGTRLTVT.

This chain connects TRBV5-1 to TRBJ2-6, with D unresolved. Germline lookup yields CDR1 SGHRS and CDR2 YFSETQ. This CDR3 is 15 amino acids long. V was trimmed by 3 bases and J by 2 bases, leaving 9 bases between them. In DNA form, the CDR3 reads TGCGCCAGCAGCTCCAAGGTTGCTGGGGCCAACGTCCTGACTTTC. Protein sequence: CASSSKVAGANVLTF.

Only one count was recorded for this clone. This sequence joins TRBV6-6 and TRBJ2-3; 9 bases fit TRBD1. Trimming at V came to 5 bases and at J to 0 bases, leaving 6 bases not matched to a gene. Germline loops: CDR1 MNHNY, CDR2 SVGAGI (reference sequence). The CDR3 runs 16 residues. CDR3 DNA: TGTGCCAGCAGTACAGGGGGCAGTGGTAGCACAGATACGCAGTATTTT. Protein product: CASSTGGSGSTDTQYF.